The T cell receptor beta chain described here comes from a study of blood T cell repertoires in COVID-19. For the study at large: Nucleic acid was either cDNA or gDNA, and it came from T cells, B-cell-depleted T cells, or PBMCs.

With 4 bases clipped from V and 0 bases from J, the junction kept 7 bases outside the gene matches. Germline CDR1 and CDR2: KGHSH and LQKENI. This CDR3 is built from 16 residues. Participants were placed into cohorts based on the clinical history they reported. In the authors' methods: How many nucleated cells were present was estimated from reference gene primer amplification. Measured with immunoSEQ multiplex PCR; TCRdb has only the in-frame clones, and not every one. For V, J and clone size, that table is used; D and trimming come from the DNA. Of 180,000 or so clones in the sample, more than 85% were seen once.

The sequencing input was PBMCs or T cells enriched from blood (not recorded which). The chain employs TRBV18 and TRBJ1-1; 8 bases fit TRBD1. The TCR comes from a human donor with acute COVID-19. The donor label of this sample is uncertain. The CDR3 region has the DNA TGTGCCAGCTCACTCGGACAGGGAAACTTGAACACTGAAGCTTTCTTT. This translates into CASSLGQGNLNTEAFF.